This TCR beta chain originates from a study of identical twins. General observations from the study: Fewer insertions characterized abundant cord blood beta clonotypes, whereas memory repertoires showed none. Model-predicted out-of-frame TCR alpha sharing fell below observed values in monozygotic twins.

This clonotype was picked up a small number of times. Antigen specificity is unknown. The ends lost 5 bases at V and 5 bases at J; junction bases unmatched: 8. The CDR3 is 14 amino acids. Germline V lookup: CDR1 MNHEY, CDR2 SVGEGT. TCRdb analysed the 5' RACE reads with MiXCR anew, one entry per CDR3 protein. This sample has over 200,000 distinct CDR3 sequences, with 10% found just once. This chain joins TRBV6-2 or TRBV6-3 and TRBJ2-7, with TRBD1 matching over 8 bases. The TCR sequence derives from a man aged 45 to 65 in good health. The sequenced material came from memory T cells sorted from blood. CDR3 DNA sequence: TGTGCCAGCAGTAACAACAGGGGGGCGCACGAGCAGTACTTC. Translation gives CASSNNRGAHEQYF.